This record covers a single TCR beta chain. The target antigen is unknown. A much larger clone lies a single base off, so this may be a read error. This sample was taken from a study of glioma-infiltrating T cells. The study, taken as a whole, reports: Only very few CDR3 sequences appeared in both tissue and blood. Non-neoplastic patients had below-expected tissue-blood divergence, while all gliomas exceeded expectation.

Using RNA template, CDR3s of TCR alpha and beta were amplified with iRepertoire arm-PCR. One-step reverse transcription and amplification started from approximately 100-400 ng of tissue mRNA or PBMC total RNA. TCRdb reprocessed the multiplex PCR reads with MiXCR, giving one entry per CDR3 protein. The sample shows 93,000 or so distinct CDR3 sequences, around 30% of them seen only once. The CDR3 has 15 amino acids. The germline V gene has CDR1 LNHDA and CDR2 SQIVND (reference sequence). Trimming shortened V by 3 bases and J by 6 bases, and 17 bases separated the two germline ends. The sample consisted of glioma tissue, nonneoplastic brain tissue, or PBMCs (not recorded which). The sequence derives from a human donor with low-grade glioma or glioblastoma, undergoing nonglioma brain surgery, or in good health (not recorded which). V gene TRBV19 combines with J gene TRBJ1-2; D gene ambiguous. Here the CDR3 DNA reads TGTGCCAGTAGTATTGGCCAGGCCCTCAACGATGGCTACACCTTC. It specifies CASSIGQALNDGYTF.